Shown below are 25 T cell receptor beta chains from a single sample sequenced in a study of T-cell memory formation after mild COVID-19. TCRdb used MiXCR to reprocess the 5' RACE reads, holding one entry per CDR3 protein. The repertoire holds 400,000 to 500,000 distinct CDR3 sequences, with about 19% as singletons. Sequencing was done on a sample of PBMCs or a T cell subset sorted from them (not recorded which). The receptors originated from an adult woman who had mild COVID-19 (a few samples of this study predate the infection). Cell type and time point are not known.

The V call is TRBV5-1, the J call TRBJ2-3; D is undetermined. Germline CDR1 and CDR2: SGHRS and YFSETQ. V dropped 1 base and J dropped 3 bases, with 12 bases sitting between them. The CDR3 totals 15 residues. The CDR3 here is CASSLTPGRTDTQYF. Here the CDR3 DNA reads TGCGCCAGCAGCTTGACCCCGGGTAGAACAGATACGCAGTATTTT.

This clonotype was counted a few times. The rearrangement uses TRBV7-2 and TRBJ2-2; 10 nucleotides match TRBD2. This CDR3 region has 16 residues. V lost 3 bases, J lost 5 bases, and 6 bases stayed unmatched. CDR1 SGHTA and CDR2 FQGNSA come from the germline V gene. CDR3 amino acids: CASSLSPGLATGELFF. CDR3 bases: TGTGCCAGCAGCTTGTCACCGGGACTAGCGACCGGGGAGCTGTTTTTT.

CDR3 sequence reads: CATSDPAGGRAEAFF. The CDR3 DNA follows: TGTGCCACCAGTGACCCCGCAGGGGGCAGGGCTGAAGCTTTCTTT. The chain uses TRBV24-1 and TRBJ1-1; TRBD1 aligns across 8 bases. The CDR3 spans 15 residues. Trimming cost V 4 bases and J 6 bases; bases outside gene matches: 9. CDR1 and CDR2 from the germline V gene are KGHDR and SFDVKD.

This clonotype was observed a few times. The chain links TRBV5-1 to TRBJ2-3; 11 bases are a match to TRBD2. With 4 bases clipped from V and 5 bases from J, the junction kept 3 bases outside the gene matches. The CDR3 totals 14 residues. CDR1 and CDR2 from the germline V gene are SGHRS and YFSETQ. This CDR3 reads CASSGGTSGDTQYF. DNA of the CDR3: TGCGCCAGCAGCGGGGGGACTAGCGGAGATACGCAGTATTTT.

The table lists this clonotype with a few counts. The V gene is TRBV6-5, the J gene TRBJ2-1, with D perhaps matching TRBD1 or TRBD2 (5 bases each). The ends were cut back, 0 bases at V and 6 bases at J, with 12 bases in the middle. CDR1 and CDR2 (germline): MNHEY, SVGAGI. The CDR3 covers 15 residues. Here the CDR3 reads CASSYSFRDLNEQFF. CDR3 coding DNA: TGTGCCAGCAGTTACTCGTTCCGGGACCTCAATGAGCAGTTCTTC.

The J gene is TRBJ2-1, the V gene TRBV11-2; 11 bases agree with TRBD2. J was trimmed by 0 bases and V by 2 bases; bases with no gene match: 6. Germline CDR1 SGHAT, CDR2 FQNNGV. The CDR3 runs to 18 residues. The CDR3 region is CASSLIAGGPFSYNEQFF. CDR3 bases: TGTGCCAGCAGCTTAATAGCGGGAGGGCCCTTCTCCTACAATGAGCAGTTCTTC.

This clonotype was counted only a few times. The rearrangement joins TRBV20-1 to TRBJ1-5; no firm D call. The CDR3 runs to 16 residues. Germline CDR1 reads DFQATT; CDR2 reads SNEGSKA (reference sequence). The V gene lost 1 base and the J gene lost 0 bases, with 13 bases spanning the gap. DNA for the CDR3: TGCAGTGCTAGAGGTCCCAGGACGCATAGCAATCAGCCCCAGCATTTT. As protein: CSARGPRTHSNQPQHF.

V usage is TRBV29-1 and J usage is TRBJ2-1, with D hard to call. The CDR3 is 16 residues long. V was pared by 1 base and J by 7 bases, with 20 bases between. The germline V gene encodes CDR1 SQVTM and CDR2 ANQGSEA. The CDR3 protein is CSVEVDTYLVGNEQFF. The CDR3 DNA follows: TGCAGCGTTGAAGTCGACACCTATTTAGTCGGGAATGAGCAGTTCTTC.

V usage is TRBV6-6 and J usage is TRBJ1-1; unclear D gene. This CDR3 has 15 residues. Trimming took 5 bases from V and 1 from J, leaving 14 bases between them. The V gene's germline CDR1 is MNHNY and CDR2 SVGAGI (reference sequence). As DNA, the CDR3 is TGTGCCAGCAGTCCGGGTTGGCGGCCGAACACTGAAGCTTTCTTT. It encodes CASSPGWRPNTEAFF.

The chain uses TRBV6-2 or TRBV6-3 and TRBJ2-7; D possibly corresponds to TRBD2 (6 bases). Germline V gene sequence: CDR1 MNHEY, CDR2 SVGEGT. The CDR3 contains 18 residues. V was pared by 5 bases and J by 1 base, with 24 bases between. This chain's CDR3 is CASSGVKRSMEGSYEQYF. The CDR3 region has the DNA TGTGCCAGCAGTGGGGTGAAGCGGTCTATGGAGGGGTCCTACGAGCAGTACTTC.

This chain links TRBV12-3 or TRBV12-4 with TRBJ1-5; D not resolved. V lost 3 bases and J lost 3, with 9 bases in between. This CDR3 is 14 amino acids long. CDR3 loop: CASSFSGNNQPQHF. The CDR3 DNA reads TGTGCCAGCAGTTTTTCCGGGAACAATCAGCCCCAGCATTTT.

The CDR3 spells CSARDRVHEKLFF. Written as DNA, the CDR3 is TGCAGTGCTAGGGACAGAGTACATGAAAAACTGTTTTTT. The chain is built from TRBV20-1 and TRBJ1-4; the D gene is possibly TRBD1 (6 bases). Germline CDR1 is DFQATT and CDR2 is SNEGSKA (reference sequence). The germline V and J ends were trimmed by 3 bases and 6 bases, with 11 bases remaining between them. The CDR3 length is 13 residues.

CDR3 sequence reads: CASSLGTGISGANVLTF. The CDR3 nucleotides read TGCGCCAGCAGCTTGGGGACAGGCATCTCTGGGGCCAACGTCCTGACTTTC. The J gene is TRBJ2-6, the V gene TRBV5-1, with 7 bases identical to TRBD1. Trimming at V came to 0 bases and at J to 0 bases, leaving 3 bases not matched to a gene. This CDR3 is 17 amino acids long. Germline assignment: CDR1 SGHRS and CDR2 YFSETQ.

This clonotype has a handful of counts. The chain recombines TRBV24-1 with TRBJ2-1; 8 bases fit TRBD2. After removal of 5 bases from V and 9 bases from J, the junction contained 11 bases not matched to a gene. CDR1 is KGHDR and CDR2 is SFDVKD in the germline V gene. CDR3 length: 15 residues. As DNA, the CDR3 is TGTGCCACCAGTGTGGGACTAGGGAACGTGGGTGAGCAGTTCTTC. It yields the protein CATSVGLGNVGEQFF.

This clonotype was counted a few times. CDR3 in amino acids: CASSPQGVPYEQYF. The DNA for the CDR3 is TGTGCCAGCAGTCCCCAGGGGGTGCCTTACGAGCAGTACTTC. The genes are TRBV27 and TRBJ2-7; 7 nucleotides match TRBD1. The germline gives CDR1 MNHEY, CDR2 SMNVEV (reference sequence). This CDR3 is built from 14 residues. V lost 5 bases and J lost 4; bases outside the gene matches: 8.

This clonotype was seen at least ten times. CDR3 sequence: CASSLAQGYEQYF. The CDR3 region has the DNA TGCGCCAGCAGCTTGGCTCAGGGGTACGAGCAGTACTTC. The chain uses TRBV5-1 and TRBJ2-7, with D possibly being TRBD1 (6 bases). The CDR3 sequence is 13 residues long. The V gene lost 0 bases and the J gene lost 4 bases, with 8 bases spanning the gap. Germline V CDR1 and CDR2: SGHRS, YFSETQ.

This clonotype was detected a few times. This chain links TRBV12-3 or TRBV12-4 with TRBJ1-4; D is uncertain. There are 14 residues in the CDR3. V was shortened by 2 bases and J by 7 bases, with 11 bases between the two germline ends. The CDR3 DNA is TGTGCCAGCAGTTTATGGGGAGAGGGTGAAAAACTGTTTTTT. It codes for CASSLWGEGEKLFF.

There are a few counts of this clonotype. The genes are TRBV30 and TRBJ2-3, with D possibly called TRBD1 or TRBD2 (6 bases each). V lost 3 bases and J 3 bases, leaving 16 bases between the germline ends. Per germline, CDR1 GTSNPN and CDR2 SVGIG (reference sequence). This CDR3 comprises 15 residues. The CDR3 nucleotides read TGTGCCTGGAGGATGTGGGGGGCGCGGACAGATACGCAGTATTTT. It codes for CAWRMWGARTDTQYF. Together with reference TRBV30 and TRBJ2-3, the CDR3 gives the full variable domain: SQTIHQWPATLVQPVGSPLSLECTVEGTSNPNLYWYRQAAGRGLQLLFYSVGIGQISSEVPQNLSASRPQDRQFILSSKKLLLSDSGFYLCAWRMWGARTDTQYFGPGTRLTVL.

This rearrangement joins TRBV7-2 to TRBJ2-7; 11 nucleotides align to TRBD2. CDR3 length: 15 amino acids. Trimming removed 4 bases from V and 2 bases from J; junction bases left unmatched: 4. Germline CDR1 reads SGHTA; CDR2 reads FQGNSA. CDR3 DNA: TGTGCCAGCAGCTCTAGCGGGGGGCCAGCCTACGAGCAGTACTTC. Translating it yields CASSSSGGPAYEQYF.

On this clonotype itself: Its ends do not fully match the called genes, so a read error is possible. The genes are TRBV20-1 and TRBJ2-7; D possibly uses TRBD1 or TRBD2 (5 bases each). This CDR3 contains 14 residues. The germline CDR1 and CDR2 sequences are DFQATT and SNEGSKA (reference sequence). CDR3 nucleotide sequence: TGCAGTGCAAGAGGGGCTCACGGACCTTACGAGCAGTACTTC. Translating it yields CSARGAHGPYEQYF.

This clonotype has a handful of counts. V usage is TRBV9 and J usage is TRBJ2-5; D is possibly TRBD2 (6 bases). The ends were cut back, 4 bases at V and 4 bases at J, with 14 bases in the middle. This CDR3 is 14 amino acids long. CDR1 is SGDLS, CDR2 YYNGEE, per germline. The CDR3 DNA reads as TGTGCCAGCAGCTTCCACACCGGGGGAGAGACCCAGTACTTC. Translating it yields CASSFHTGGETQYF.

This clonotype has a handful of counts. This chain uses TRBV12-3 or TRBV12-4 with TRBJ2-5; D is uncertain. The CDR3 has 11 residues. The ends were cut back, 3 bases at V and 4 bases at J, with 3 bases in the middle. CDR3 residues: CASSFVETQYF. CDR3 sequence (DNA): TGTGCCAGCAGTTTTGTAGAGACCCAGTACTTC.

The chain uses TRBV2 and TRBJ1-3, with TRBD1 as a possible D gene (5 bases). Germline V gene data show CDR1 as SNHLY and CDR2 as FYNNEI. The CDR3 is 16 amino acids. Trimming removed 7 bases at V and 0 bases at J, with 16 bases between. CDR3: CASNQRDPDSGNTIYF. The CDR3 nucleotides read TGTGCCAGCAACCAAAGGGACCCGGACTCTGGAAACACCATATATTTT.

The table lists this clonotype with a few counts. This rearrangement joins TRBV5-1 to TRBJ2-2; 8 nucleotides line up with TRBD2. The ends lost 1 base at V and 1 base at J; junction bases unmatched: 6. The CDR3 covers 17 residues. CDR1 and CDR2 from the germline V gene are SGHRS and YFSETQ. The CDR3 sequence: CASSLFPTSENTGELFF. CDR3 DNA sequence: TGCGCCAGCAGCTTGTTTCCGACTAGCGAGAACACCGGGGAGCTGTTTTTT.

This clonotype was observed a few times. This chain uses TRBV7-3 with TRBJ2-1; weak D call: TRBD2 (6 bases). V was pared by 5 bases and J by 5 bases, with 10 bases between. Germline values: CDR1 SGHTA, CDR2 FQGTGA. CDR3 length equals 13 residues. The CDR3 here is CASSPGLNNEQFF. Here the CDR3 DNA reads TGTGCCAGCAGCCCGGGACTTAACAATGAGCAGTTCTTC.